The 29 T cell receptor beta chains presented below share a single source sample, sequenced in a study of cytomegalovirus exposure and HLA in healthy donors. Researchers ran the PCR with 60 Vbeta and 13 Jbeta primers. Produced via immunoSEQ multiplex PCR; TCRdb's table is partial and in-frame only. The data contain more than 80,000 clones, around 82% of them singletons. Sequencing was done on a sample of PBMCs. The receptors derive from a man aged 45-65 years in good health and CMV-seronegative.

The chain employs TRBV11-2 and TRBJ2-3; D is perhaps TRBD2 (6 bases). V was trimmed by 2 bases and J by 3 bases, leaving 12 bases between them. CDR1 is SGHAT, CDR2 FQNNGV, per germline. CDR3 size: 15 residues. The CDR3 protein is CASSLRGRGTDTQYF. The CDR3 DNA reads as TGTGCCAGCAGCTTAAGGGGCCGGGGGACAGATACGCAGTATTTT.

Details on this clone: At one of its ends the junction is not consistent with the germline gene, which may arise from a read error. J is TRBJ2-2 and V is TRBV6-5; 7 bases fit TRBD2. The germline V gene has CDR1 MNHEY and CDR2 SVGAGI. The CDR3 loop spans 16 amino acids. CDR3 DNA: TGTGCCAGCAGTCACTCGGGGCGGGGGTGGACCGGGGAGCTGTTTTTT. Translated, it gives CASSHSGRGWTGELFF.

The CDR3, as DNA: TGTGCCAGCAGGGGTCAAGACAGGAACACTGAAGCTTTCTTT. This encodes CASRGQDRNTEAFF. The chain uses TRBV2 and TRBJ1-1; D perhaps matches TRBD1 (5 bases). The CDR3 is made up of 14 amino acids. V lost 6 bases and J lost 1, with 12 bases in between. Germline V gives CDR1 SNHLY, CDR2 FYNNEI. The variable domain in full, completed from reference TRBV2 and TRBJ1-1, reads EPEVTQTPSHQVTQMGQEVILRCVPISNHLYFYWYRQILGQKVEFLVSFYNNEISEKSEIFDDQFSVERPDGSNFTLKIRSTKLEDSAMYFCASRGQDRNTEAFFGQGTRLTVV.

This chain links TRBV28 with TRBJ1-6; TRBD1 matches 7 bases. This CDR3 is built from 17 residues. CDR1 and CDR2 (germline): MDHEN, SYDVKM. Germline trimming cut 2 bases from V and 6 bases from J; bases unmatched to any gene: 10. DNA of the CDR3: TGTGCCAGCAGTTTAGACCGAGGGACAGCCTTTAATTCACCCCTCCACTTT. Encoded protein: CASSLDRGTAFNSPLHF.

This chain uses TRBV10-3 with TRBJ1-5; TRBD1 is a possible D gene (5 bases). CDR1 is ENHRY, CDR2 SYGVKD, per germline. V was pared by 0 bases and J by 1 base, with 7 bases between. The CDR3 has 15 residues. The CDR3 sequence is CAISESGGSNQPQHF. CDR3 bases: TGTGCCATCAGTGAGTCGGGGGGGAGCAATCAGCCCCAGCATTTT.

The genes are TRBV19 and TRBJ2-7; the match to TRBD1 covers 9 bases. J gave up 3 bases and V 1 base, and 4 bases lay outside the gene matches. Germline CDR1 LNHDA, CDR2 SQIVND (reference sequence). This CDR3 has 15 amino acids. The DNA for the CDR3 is TGTGCCAGTAGTATAGCGGGACAGGGAGGCTACGAGCAGTACGTC. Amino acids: CASSIAGQGGYEQYV.

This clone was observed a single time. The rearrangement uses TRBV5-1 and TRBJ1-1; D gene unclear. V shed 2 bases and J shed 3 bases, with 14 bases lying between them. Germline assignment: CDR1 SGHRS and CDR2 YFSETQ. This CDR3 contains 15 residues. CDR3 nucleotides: TGCGCCAGCAGCTTTGGATCCGGAGGGCACACTGAAGCTTTCTTT. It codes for CASSFGSGGHTEAFF.

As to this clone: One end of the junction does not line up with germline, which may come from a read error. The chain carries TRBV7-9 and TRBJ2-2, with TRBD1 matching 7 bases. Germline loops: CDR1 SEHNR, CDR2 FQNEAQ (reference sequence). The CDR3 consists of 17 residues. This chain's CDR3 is CSSSETAGTVNTGELFF. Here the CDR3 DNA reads TGTTCCAGCAGCGAGACTGCCGGGACAGTAAACACCGGGGAGCTGTTTTTT.

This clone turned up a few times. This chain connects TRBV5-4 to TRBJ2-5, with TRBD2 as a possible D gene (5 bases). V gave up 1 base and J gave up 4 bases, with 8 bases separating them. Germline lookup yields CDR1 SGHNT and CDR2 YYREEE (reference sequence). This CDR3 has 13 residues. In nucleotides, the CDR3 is TGTGCCAGCAGCTTGTCGGCGGGAGAGACCCAGTACTTC. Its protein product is CASSLSAGETQYF.

This chain's CDR3 is CAWSNNRGQRGYTF. CDR3 bases: TGTGCCTGGAGTAATAACAGGGGGCAGAGGGGCTACACCTTC. The chain carries TRBV30 and TRBJ1-2; 9 bases agree with TRBD1. This CDR3 has 14 residues. From germline, CDR1 is GTSNPN and CDR2 SVGIG (reference sequence). The V and J ends lost 2 bases and 8 bases, in that order; junction bases with no gene match: 9.

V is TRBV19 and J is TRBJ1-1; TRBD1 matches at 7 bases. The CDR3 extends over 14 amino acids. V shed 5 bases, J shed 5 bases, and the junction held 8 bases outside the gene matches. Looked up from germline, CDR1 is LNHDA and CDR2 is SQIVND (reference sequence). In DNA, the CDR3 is TGTGCCAGTAGTTTTAATATCAGGGGGACTGAAGCTTTCTTT. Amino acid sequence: CASSFNIRGTEAFF.

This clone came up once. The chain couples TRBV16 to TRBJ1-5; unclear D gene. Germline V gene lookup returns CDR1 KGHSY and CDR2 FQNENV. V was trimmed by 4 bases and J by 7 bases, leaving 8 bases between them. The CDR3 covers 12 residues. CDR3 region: CASSPQNQPQHF. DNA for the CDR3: TGTGCCAGCAGCCCTCAGAACCAGCCCCAGCATTTT.

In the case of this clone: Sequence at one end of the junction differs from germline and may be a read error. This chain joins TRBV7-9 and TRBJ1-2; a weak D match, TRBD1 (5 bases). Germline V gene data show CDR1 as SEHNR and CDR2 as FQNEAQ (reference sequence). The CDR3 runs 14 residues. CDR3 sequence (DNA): TGTTCCAGCAGCTCCCTGGGGGGTGGCTATGGCTACACCTTC. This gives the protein CSSSSLGGGYGYTF.

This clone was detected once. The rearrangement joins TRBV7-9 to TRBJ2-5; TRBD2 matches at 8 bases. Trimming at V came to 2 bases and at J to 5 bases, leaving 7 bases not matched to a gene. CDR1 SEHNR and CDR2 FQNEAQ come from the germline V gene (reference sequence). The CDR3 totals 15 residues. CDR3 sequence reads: CASSLRGGAYETQYF. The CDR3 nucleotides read TGTGCCAGCAGCTTACGGGGGGGGGCCTATGAGACCCAGTACTTC.

The CDR3 DNA follows: TGTGCCAGCAGCTTACAGGGTGGTGGTAAAGAGACCCAGTACTTC. Encoded protein: CASSLQGGGKETQYF. The chain joins TRBV7-3 to TRBJ2-5; maybe TRBD1 (5 bases). Germline values: CDR1 SGHTA, CDR2 FQGTGA. The CDR3 length is 15 residues. Trimming removed 2 bases at V and 3 bases at J, with 13 bases between.

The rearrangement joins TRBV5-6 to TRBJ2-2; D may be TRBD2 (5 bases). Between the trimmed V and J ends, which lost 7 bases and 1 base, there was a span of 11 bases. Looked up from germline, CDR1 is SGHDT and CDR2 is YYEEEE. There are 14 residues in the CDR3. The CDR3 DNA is TGTGCCAGCTCAGAGGGATTGAACACCGGGGAGCTGTTTTTT. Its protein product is CASSEGLNTGELFF.

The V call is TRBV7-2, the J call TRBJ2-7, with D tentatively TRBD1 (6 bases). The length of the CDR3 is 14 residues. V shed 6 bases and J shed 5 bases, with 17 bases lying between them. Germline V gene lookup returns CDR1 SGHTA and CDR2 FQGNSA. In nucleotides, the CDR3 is TGTGCCAGCAGGCTTCACAGGGTCTCGGACGAGCAGTACTTC. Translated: CASRLHRVSDEQYF. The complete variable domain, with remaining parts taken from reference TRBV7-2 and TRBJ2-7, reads GAGVSQSPSNKVTEKGKDVELRCDPISGHTALYWYRQSLGQGLEFLIYFQGNSAPDKSGLPSDRFSAERTGGSVSTLTIQRTQQEDSAVYLCASRLHRVSDEQYFGPGTRLTVT.

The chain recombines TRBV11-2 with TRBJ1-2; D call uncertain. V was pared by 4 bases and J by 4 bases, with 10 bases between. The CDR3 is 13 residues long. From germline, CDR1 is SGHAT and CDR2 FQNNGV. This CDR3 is CASSSGLGYGYTF. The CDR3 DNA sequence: TGTGCCAGCAGCTCCGGACTGGGCTATGGCTACACCTTC.

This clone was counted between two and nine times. The CDR3 is CSVEGGFGGYTF. For the CDR3, the DNA is TGCAGCGTTGAAGGGGGCTTCGGTGGCTACACCTTC. This chain joins TRBV29-1 and TRBJ1-2; perhaps TRBD1 as D (5 bases). Germline V gene data show CDR1 as SQVTM and CDR2 as ANQGSEA. The V gene lost 1 base and the J gene lost 7 bases, with 10 bases spanning the gap. The CDR3 has 12 residues.

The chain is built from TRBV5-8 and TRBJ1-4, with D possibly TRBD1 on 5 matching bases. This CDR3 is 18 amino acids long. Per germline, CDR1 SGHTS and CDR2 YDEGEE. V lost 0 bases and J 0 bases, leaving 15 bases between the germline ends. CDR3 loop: CASSLVYGGGATNEKLFF. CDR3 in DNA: TGTGCCAGCAGCTTGGTCTACGGGGGTGGAGCAACTAATGAAAAACTGTTTTTT.

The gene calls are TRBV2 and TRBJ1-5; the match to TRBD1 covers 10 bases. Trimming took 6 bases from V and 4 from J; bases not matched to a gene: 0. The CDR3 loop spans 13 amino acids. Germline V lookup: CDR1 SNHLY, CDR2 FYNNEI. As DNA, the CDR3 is TGTGCCAGCAGGGGACAGGGGAATCAGCCCCAGCATTTT. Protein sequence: CASRGQGNQPQHF.

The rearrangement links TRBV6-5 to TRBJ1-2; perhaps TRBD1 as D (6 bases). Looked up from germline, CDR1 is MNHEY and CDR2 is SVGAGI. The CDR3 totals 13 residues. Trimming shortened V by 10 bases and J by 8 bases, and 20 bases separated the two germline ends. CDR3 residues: CATLVPGHGGYTF. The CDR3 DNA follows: TGTGCCACCCTAGTACCGGGACATGGGGGCTACACCTTC.

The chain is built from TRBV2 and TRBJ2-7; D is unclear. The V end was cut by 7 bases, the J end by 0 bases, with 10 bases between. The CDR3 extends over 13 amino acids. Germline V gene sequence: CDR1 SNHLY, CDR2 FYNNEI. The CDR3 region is CASTAESSYEQYF. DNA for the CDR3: TGTGCCAGCACGGCGGAAAGCTCCTACGAGCAGTACTTC.

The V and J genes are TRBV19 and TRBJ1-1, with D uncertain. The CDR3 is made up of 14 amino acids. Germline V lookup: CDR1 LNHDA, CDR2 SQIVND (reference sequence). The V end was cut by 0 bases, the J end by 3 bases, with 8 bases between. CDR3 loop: CASSIEKPYTEAFF. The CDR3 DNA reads TGTGCCAGTAGTATAGAGAAGCCCTACACTGAAGCTTTCTTT. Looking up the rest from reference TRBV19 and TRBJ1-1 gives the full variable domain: DGGITQSPKYLFRKEGQNVTLSCEQNLNHDAMYWYRQDPGQGLRLIYYSQIVNDFQKGDIAEGYSVSREKKESFPLTVTSAQKNPTAFYLCASSIEKPYTEAFFGQGTRLTVV.

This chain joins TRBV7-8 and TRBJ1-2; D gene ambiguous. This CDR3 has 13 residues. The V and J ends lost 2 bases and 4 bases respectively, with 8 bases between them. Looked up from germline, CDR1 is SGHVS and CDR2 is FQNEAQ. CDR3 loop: CASSLRGGYGYTF. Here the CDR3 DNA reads TGTGCCAGCAGCTTACGGGGAGGCTATGGCTACACCTTC.

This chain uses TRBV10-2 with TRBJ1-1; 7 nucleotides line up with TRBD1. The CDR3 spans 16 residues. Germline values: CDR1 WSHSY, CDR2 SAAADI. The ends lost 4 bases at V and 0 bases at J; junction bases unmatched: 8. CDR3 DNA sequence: TGCGCCAGCAGTGTCGGAGGGGGCGGCCTGAACACTGAAGCTTTCTTT. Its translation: CASSVGGGGLNTEAFF.

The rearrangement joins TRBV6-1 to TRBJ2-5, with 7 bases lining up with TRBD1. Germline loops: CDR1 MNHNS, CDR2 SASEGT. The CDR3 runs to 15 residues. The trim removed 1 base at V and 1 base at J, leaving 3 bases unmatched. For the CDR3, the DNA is TGTGCCAGCAGTGAAGGGGGGACAGCCCAAGAGACCCAGTACTTC. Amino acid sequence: CASSEGGTAQETQYF.

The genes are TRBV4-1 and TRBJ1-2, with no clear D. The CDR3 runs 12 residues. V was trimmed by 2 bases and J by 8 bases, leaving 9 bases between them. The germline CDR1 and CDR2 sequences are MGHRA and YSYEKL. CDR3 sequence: CASSQPGVGYTF. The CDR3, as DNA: TGCGCCAGCAGCCAACCCGGGGTGGGCTACACCTTC.

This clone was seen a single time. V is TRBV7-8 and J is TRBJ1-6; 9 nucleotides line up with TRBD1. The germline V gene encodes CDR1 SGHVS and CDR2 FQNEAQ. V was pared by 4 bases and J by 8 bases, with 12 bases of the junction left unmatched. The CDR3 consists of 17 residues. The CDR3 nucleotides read TGTGCCAGCAGCTCCGAGGCCAGGGACAGGGCTTATTCACCCCTCCACTTT. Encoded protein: CASSSEARDRAYSPLHF.